The clone carrying this TCR beta chain was counted many times. This record comes from a study of neurological immune-mediated disorders. In germline, CDR1 is MNHNY, CDR2 SVGAGI (reference sequence). The CDR3 runs 14 residues. Trimming at V came to 0 bases and at J to 5 bases, leaving 2 bases not matched to a gene. MiXCR, applied by TCRdb to the 5' RACE reads, yields one record per CDR3 protein. The sample contains tens of thousands of distinct CDR3 sequences, about 7% of which appear only once. Sequenced: PBMCs. The TCR sequence derives from a middle-aged woman in good health. V gene TRBV6-6 combines with J gene TRBJ2-5; 8 bases match TRBD2. DNA of the CDR3: TGTGCCAGCAGTTACTCCGGGGGGGCCGAGACCCAGTACTTC. It encodes CASSYSGGAETQYF.